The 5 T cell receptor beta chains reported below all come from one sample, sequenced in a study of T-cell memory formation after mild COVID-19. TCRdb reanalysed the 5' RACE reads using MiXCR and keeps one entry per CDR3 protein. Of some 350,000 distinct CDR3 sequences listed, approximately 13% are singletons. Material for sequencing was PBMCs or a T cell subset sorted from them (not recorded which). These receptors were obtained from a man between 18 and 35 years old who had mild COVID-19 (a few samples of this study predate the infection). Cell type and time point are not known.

CDR3 coding DNA: TGTGCCACCAGCGGTGGGGCGATGAGCTCCTACGAGCAGTACTTC. Protein sequence: CATSGGAMSSYEQYF. The chain combines TRBV24-1 with TRBJ2-7, with D possibly TRBD1 on 5 matching bases. The V end lost 7 bases, the J end lost 0 bases, and 15 bases lay between the germline ends. In germline, CDR1 is KGHDR, CDR2 SFDVKD. This CDR3 is built from 15 residues.

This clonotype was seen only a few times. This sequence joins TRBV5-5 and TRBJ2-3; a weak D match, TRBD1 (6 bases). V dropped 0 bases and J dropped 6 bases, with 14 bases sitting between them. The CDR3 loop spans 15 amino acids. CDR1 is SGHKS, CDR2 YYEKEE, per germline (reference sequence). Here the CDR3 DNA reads TGTGCCAGCAGCTTGGACCCGGGTACAGGGGATACGCAGTATTTT. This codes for CASSLDPGTGDTQYF.

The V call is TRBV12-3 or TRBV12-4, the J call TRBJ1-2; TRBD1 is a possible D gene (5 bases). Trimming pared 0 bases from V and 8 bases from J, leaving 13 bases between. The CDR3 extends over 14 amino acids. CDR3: CASSLARQGGGYTF. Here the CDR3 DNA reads TGTGCCAGCAGTTTAGCGCGGCAGGGAGGCGGCTACACCTTC.

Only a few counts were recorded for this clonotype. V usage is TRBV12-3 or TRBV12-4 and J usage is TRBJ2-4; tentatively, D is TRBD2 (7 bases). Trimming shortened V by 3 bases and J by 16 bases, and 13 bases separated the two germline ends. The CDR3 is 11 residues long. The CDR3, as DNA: TGTGCCAGCAGTTTGGCGGGGGCCCCTTACTTC. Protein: CASSLAGAPYF.

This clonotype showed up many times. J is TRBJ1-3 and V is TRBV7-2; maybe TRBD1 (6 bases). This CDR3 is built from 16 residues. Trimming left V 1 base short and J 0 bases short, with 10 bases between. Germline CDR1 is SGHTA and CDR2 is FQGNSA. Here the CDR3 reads CASSLGGPASGNTIYF. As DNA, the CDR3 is TGTGCCAGCAGCTTAGGGGGGCCCGCCTCTGGAAACACCATATATTTT.